These 14 T cell receptor beta chains were sequenced from one sample in a study of blood T cell repertoires in COVID-19. Libraries were prepared by immunoSEQ multiplex PCR; TCRdb keeps only in-frame clonotypes and omits some of them. Seen here are almost 200,000 clones, about 85% observed once, and the top ten hold 6%. Sequenced: peripheral blood. The receptors shown here come from a woman in her forties with COVID-19, enrolled during active disease.

This clone came up once. The rearrangement uses TRBV3-1 (or the pseudogene TRBV3-2) and TRBJ2-3; D unclear. This CDR3 is 13 amino acids long. Trimming took 4 bases from V and 0 from J, leaving 5 bases between them. Germline V lookup: CDR1 LGHDT, CDR2 YNNKEL (reference sequence). The CDR3 is CASSPPSTDTQYF. The CDR3 DNA sequence: TGTGCCAGCAGCCCCCCTAGCACAGATACGCAGTATTTT.

Here the CDR3 reads CASSALQGADEKLFF. CDR3 nucleotide sequence: TGTGCCAGCAGCGCCTTACAGGGGGCGGATGAAAAACTGTTTTTT. This sequence joins TRBV9 and TRBJ1-4; 9 bases match TRBD1. V was clipped by 3 bases and J by 6 bases; unmatched bases: 6. Germline lookup yields CDR1 SGDLS and CDR2 YYNGEE. The CDR3 totals 15 residues.

The chain combines TRBV6-5 with TRBJ1-1; D is unclear. The CDR3 is made up of 11 amino acids. The germline gives CDR1 MNHEY, CDR2 SVGAGI. V was clipped by 10 bases and J by 5 bases, with 11 bases between them. The CDR3: CAIHGGTEAFF. As DNA, the CDR3 is TGTGCCATCCATGGAGGGACTGAAGCTTTCTTT.

The chain combines TRBV19 with TRBJ2-1, with 10 bases identical to TRBD1. J was trimmed by 6 bases and V by 1 base; bases with no gene match: 6. This CDR3 is built from 16 residues. CDR1 and CDR2 (germline): LNHDA, SQIVND (reference sequence). The CDR3 DNA is TGTGCCAGTAGTATAGGTTTCGGACAGGGGGTCAATGAGCAGTTCTTC. It specifies CASSIGFGQGVNEQFF. The full variable domain, its missing parts supplied by reference TRBV19 and TRBJ2-1, is DGGITQSPKYLFRKEGQNVTLSCEQNLNHDAMYWYRQDPGQGLRLIYYSQIVNDFQKGDIAEGYSVSREKKESFPLTVTSAQKNPTAFYLCASSIGFGQGVNEQFFGPGTRLTVL.

This clone has a single count. The chain joins TRBV19 to TRBJ2-2; TRBD1 might be the D (6 bases). This CDR3 region has 15 residues. Germline V lookup: CDR1 LNHDA, CDR2 SQIVND (reference sequence). V was trimmed by 7 bases and J by 5 bases, leaving 17 bases between them. Here the CDR3 DNA reads TGTGCCAGTACCCCGTCAGGGGCGTTAACCGGGGAGCTGTTTTTT. This sequence encodes CASTPSGALTGELFF.

This sequence joins TRBV4-3 and TRBJ1-2; perhaps TRBD1 as D (6 bases). This CDR3 contains 14 residues. The germline V gene has CDR1 LGHNA and CDR2 YSLEER. The V and J ends lost 0 bases and 10 bases respectively, with 15 bases between them. Written as DNA, the CDR3 is TGCGCCAGCAGCCAAGAAACAGGGATAGGGTACTACACCTTC. Translating gives CASSQETGIGYYTF.

J is TRBJ1-1 and V is TRBV11-1; D is ambiguous. The CDR3 is made up of 12 amino acids. V shed 1 base and J shed 11 bases, with 11 bases lying between them. Looked up from germline, CDR1 is SGHAT and CDR2 is FQDESV (reference sequence). The CDR3 loop is CASSLGEERAFF. For the CDR3, the DNA is TGTGCCAGCAGCTTAGGTGAAGAGAGGGCTTTCTTT.

In this sample, this clone turned up once. The chain couples TRBV5-5 to TRBJ2-7; D uncertain. This CDR3 is built from 12 residues. V lost 4 bases and J 0 bases, leaving 5 bases between the germline ends. Germline CDR1 and CDR2: SGHKS and YYEKEE (reference sequence). CDR3 DNA: TGTGCCAGCAGCGTACACTCCTACGAGCAGTACTTC. Encoded protein: CASSVHSYEQYF.

The rearrangement links TRBV4-2 to TRBJ1-5, with D unresolved. The CDR3 length is 16 residues. V gave up 0 bases and J gave up 2 bases, with 11 bases separating them. CDR1 is LGHNA and CDR2 is YNFKEQ in the germline V gene. In DNA, the CDR3 is TGTGCCAGCAGCCAAGAGGACTGGAGAGGCAATCAGCCCCAGCATTTT. Its protein is CASSQEDWRGNQPQHF.

The rearrangement links TRBV5-6 to TRBJ1-1; D is unclear. Trimming removed 1 base at V and 3 bases at J, with 16 bases between. This CDR3 contains 16 residues. Per the germline V gene, CDR1 is SGHDT and CDR2 is YYEEEE. CDR3 residues: CASSLSGSIFDTEAFF. DNA for the CDR3: TGTGCCAGCAGCTTGTCCGGGAGCATCTTTGACACTGAAGCTTTCTTT.

This rearrangement joins TRBV27 to TRBJ2-3; 8 bases align to TRBD1. Germline-derived CDR1 and CDR2 are MNHEY and SMNVEV (reference sequence). The CDR3 runs to 16 residues. V shed 5 bases, J shed 6 bases, and the junction held 13 bases outside the gene matches. The CDR3 region has the DNA TGTGCCAGCAGTCACCTTGACAGGGGCCCGTCTGATACGCAGTATTTT. Translation gives CASSHLDRGPSDTQYF.

This clone was observed a few times. This chain joins TRBV4-3 and TRBJ2-1; perhaps TRBD2 as D (5 bases). Trimming took off 0 bases at V and 4 bases at J, with 10 bases between the two ends. Germline CDR1 and CDR2: LGHNA and YSLEER. This CDR3 is built from 15 residues. The DNA of the CDR3 is TGCGCCAGCAGCCAAGATCCGACTAAATACAATGAGCAGTTCTTC. Translation: CASSQDPTKYNEQFF.

The DNA of the CDR3 is TGTGCCAGCACCCGGCCACTAGACCTTGAGCAGTTCTTC. Its protein product is CASTRPLDLEQFF. J is TRBJ2-1 and V is TRBV6-5, with D perhaps matching TRBD2 (5 bases). Deletions cut 7 bases from V and 9 bases from J, with 16 bases between. This CDR3 contains 13 residues. Germline loops: CDR1 MNHEY, CDR2 SVGAGI.

The CDR3 DNA follows: TGTGCCAGCAGCGCCAGGGGTAGCGCCGGCTACGAGCAGTACTTC. This gives the protein CASSARGSAGYEQYF. V usage is TRBV6-6 and J usage is TRBJ2-7, with D possibly matching TRBD1 (6 bases). Trimming took off 6 bases at V and 3 bases at J, with 18 bases between the two ends. There are 15 residues in the CDR3. Germline assignment: CDR1 MNHNY and CDR2 SVGAGI (reference sequence).